The rows below give T cell receptor beta chains drawn from one sample of a study of CD8 T cells in ankylosing spondylitis. TCRdb ran MiXCR on the 5' RACE reads and lists one entry per CDR3 protein. The data hold more than 500,000 distinct CDR3 sequences, with approximately 5% observed a single time. Material for sequencing was blood, either unsorted or a sorted T cell fraction (not recorded which). These TCRs come from a male donor with ankylosing spondylitis. CDR3s include the opening cysteine and the closing phenylalanine or tryptophan. Fields, in order: V gene, clone size, J gene, D gene, CDR3 protein, CDR3 DNA. D genes are given only for firm matches. Size values are once, few and many counts, or a class for expanded clones, and some rows have none.

TRBV4-2	many	TRBJ1-1	.	CASSQWVDLNTEAFF	TGTGCCAGCAGCCAATGGGTCGACCTGAACACTGAAGCTTTCTTT
TRBV6-1	many	TRBJ1-2	.	CASSLPPRGYGYTF	TGTGCCAGTTCCCTGCCGCCGAGAGGCTATGGCTACACCTTC
TRBV18	.	TRBJ2-7	.	CASSPRGHELGFFF	TGTGCCAGCTCACCGCGGGGACATGAATTGGGGTTTTTTTTT
TRBV5-1	many	TRBJ2-5	.	CASSLYGRQETQYF	TGCGCCAGCAGCTTGTATGGGCGCCAAGAGACCCAGTACTTC
TRBV7-8	many	TRBJ1-5	.	CASSSARPRSAQHF	TGTGCCAGCAGCTCAGCTCGACCTAGATCGGCCCAGCATTTT
TRBV10-3	many	TRBJ2-2	.	CATRSLGTGELFF	TGTGCCACCCGCAGCTTGGGTACCGGGGAGCTGTTTTTT
TRBV24-1	many	TRBJ2-3	.	CATSDSDRLTDTQYF	TGTGCCACCAGTGATTCCGACAGACTCACAGATACGCAGTATTTT
TRBV4-3	.	TRBJ1-2	TRBD1	CASSQDGGQGVYGYTF	TGCGCCAGCAGCCAAGATGGCGGGCAGGGGGTCTATGGCTACACCTTC
TRBV6-4	many	TRBJ1-1	TRBD1	CASSVGQGSTEAFF	TGTGCCAGCAGCGTGGGACAGGGAAGTACTGAAGCTTTCTTT
TRBV12-3/TRBV12-4	many	TRBJ2-1	.	CASSSGRDEQFF	TGTGCCAGCAGCTCGGGGCGGGATGAGCAGTTCTTC
TRBV28	few	TRBJ2-1	TRBD2	CASSSLGFTSGASWNEQFF	TGTGCCAGCAGTTCCCTTGGATTCACTAGCGGAGCAAGCTGGAATGAGCAGTTCTTC
TRBV7-2	many	TRBJ1-1	.	CASSSGRGLPEAFF	TGTGCCAGCAGCTCCGGACGGGGGCTTCCTGAAGCTTTCTTT
TRBV21-1	.	TRBJ2-7	.	CASSKDRTGRTYEQYF	TGTGCCAGCAGCAAAGACCGGACAGGGAGAACCTACGAGCAGTACTTC
TRBV3-1	many	TRBJ1-3	.	CASSQVGGRGSGNTIYF	TGTGCCAGCAGCCAGGTCGGGGGCAGGGGCTCTGGAAACACCATATATTTT
TRBV10-3	many	TRBJ2-7	.	CAISRYLGVSYEQYF	TGTGCCATCAGCCGGTACCTGGGAGTTTCCTACGAGCAGTACTTC
TRBV11-3	many	TRBJ2-1	TRBD2	CASSPGRDQQFF	TGTGCCAGCAGCCCCGGGAGGGATCAGCAGTTCTTC
TRBV6-1	many	TRBJ2-3	.	CASSRTGSKDTQYF	TGTGCCAGCTCACGAACGGGGAGTAAAGATACGCAGTATTTT
TRBV20-1	many	TRBJ1-1	TRBD1	CSAIDRGGEAFF	TGCAGTGCTATAGACAGGGGAGGCGAAGCTTTCTTT
TRBV6-4	many	TRBJ2-3	TRBD2	CASRLAGGSDTQYF	TGTGCCAGCCGACTAGCGGGAGGATCAGATACGCAGTATTTT
TRBV10-3	many	TRBJ1-1	.	CAISDTVLNTEAFF	TGTGCCATCAGTGACACAGTCCTGAACACTGAAGCTTTCTTT
TRBV20-1	many	TRBJ2-7	TRBD2	CSARPLAGVPNSYEQYF	TGCAGTGCTAGACCCCTAGCGGGAGTACCAAATTCCTACGAGCAGTACTTC
TRBV28	once	TRBJ2-7	TRBD1	CASSWDRSYEQNF	TGTGCCAGCAGTTGGGACAGGTCCTACGAGCAGAACTTC
TRBV3-1	many	TRBJ2-7	TRBD2	CASSRKLAGVSYEQYF	TGTGCCAGCAGTCGCAAACTAGCGGGGGTCTCCTACGAGCAGTACTTC
TRBV7-9	.	TRBJ1-2	TRBD1	CASSIPGQIYGYTF	TGTGCCAGCAGCATTCCGGGACAGATATATGGCTACACCTTC
TRBV7-7	few	TRBJ2-7	.	CASSNREGYEQYF	TGTGCTAGCAGCAACAGGGAGGGGTACGAGCAGTACTTC
TRBV5-1	many	TRBJ2-7	TRBD1	CASSLALGAGGYEQYF	TGCGCCAGCAGCTTGGCTCTTGGGGCAGGGGGCTACGAGCAGTACTTC
TRBV7-2	many	TRBJ2-5	TRBD2	CASSSGLAGETQYF	TGTGCCAGCAGCTCTGGACTAGCGGGAGAGACCCAGTACTTC
TRBV28	many	TRBJ2-7	.	CASTPWSSYEQYF	TGTGCCAGCACCCCATGGAGCTCCTACGAGCAGTACTTC
TRBV6-2/TRBV6-3	many	TRBJ1-5	.	CASSSDRFGSNQPQHF	TGTGCCAGCAGTTCCGACAGATTCGGGAGCAATCAGCCCCAGCATTTT
TRBV20-1	many	TRBJ2-7	.	CSASSPGYSYEQYF	TGCAGTGCTAGTTCTCCCGGATACTCCTACGAGCAGTACTTC
TRBV20-1	many	TRBJ1-5	TRBD1	CSARGDRAPFRNQPQHF	TGCAGTGCTAGGGGGGACAGGGCCCCCTTCCGCAATCAGCCCCAGCATTTT
TRBV12-3/TRBV12-4	many	TRBJ2-2	.	CASRFGRGRGTGELFF	TGTGCCAGCAGGTTTGGGAGGGGGCGCGGGACCGGGGAGCTGTTTTTT
TRBV9	many	TRBJ1-6	TRBD1	CASSVGAGGTPLHF	TGTGCCAGCAGCGTAGGGGCAGGGGGCACACCCCTCCACTTT
TRBV5-1	many	TRBJ2-1	TRBD1	CASSFAQGVPGNEQFF	TGCGCCAGCAGCTTCGCACAGGGGGTCCCAGGCAATGAGCAGTTCTTC
TRBV7-8	many	TRBJ2-1	TRBD2	CASSLDLAGGTYNEQFF	TGTGCCAGCAGCTTAGACCTAGCGGGGGGTACCTACAATGAGCAGTTCTTC
TRBV7-9	many	TRBJ1-3	.	CASSFPETGNTIYF	TGTGCCAGCAGCTTCCCGGAGACGGGAAACACCATATATTTT
TRBV28	.	TRBJ2-7	TRBD2	CASRPRDYLREQYF	TGTGCCAGCCGCCCCCGGGACTACCTTAGGGAGCAGTACTTC
TRBV5-1	many	TRBJ1-3	.	CASRADPLSGNTIYF	TGCGCCAGCAGAGCCGACCCTCTCTCTGGAAACACCATATATTTT
TRBV5-6	few	TRBJ2-1	TRBD1	CASSFYLDRGRNNEQFF	TGTGCCAGCAGCTTTTATCTCGACAGGGGGCGCAACAATGAGCAGTTCTTC
TRBV13	.	TRBJ2-7	.	CASSSRRDGDYEQYF	TGTGCCAGCAGCTCTAGGAGGGACGGGGACTACGAGCAGTACTTC
TRBV7-9	many	TRBJ2-7	TRBD1	CASSMAGTVSYEQYF	TGTGCCAGCAGCATGGCCGGGACAGTCTCCTACGAGCAGTACTTC
TRBV20-1	many	TRBJ2-5	TRBD1	CSARDRYRGLGETQYF	TGCAGTGCTAGAGATCGATACAGGGGGCTGGGGGAGACCCAGTACTTC